The clone carrying this T cell receptor beta chain was seen many times. The entry originates in a study of T cells in Graves' hyperthyroidism and ophthalmopathy. Those patients with uncontrolled infection, other autoimmune disease, pregnancy or lactation were excluded. RNA transcripts were the template for amplifying TCR beta CDR3 regions. First-round RT-PCR targeting the TCR CDR3 was performed with the HTBI primer set. MiXCR, applied by TCRdb to the multiplex PCR reads, yields one record per CDR3 protein. Altogether 200,000 to 300,000 distinct CDR3 sequences are present, roughly 15% being singletons, with the ten largest covering 28%. This CDR3 has 16 residues. Germline CDR1 reads SGDLS; CDR2 reads YYNGEE. Trimming cost V 4 bases and J 5 bases, with 21 bases left between them.

The TCR originated in a woman aged 18-29 years with Graves' ophthalmopathy. The chain carries TRBV9 and TRBJ2-5; the D call may be TRBD1 or TRBD2 (5 bases each). What was sequenced was blood. CDR3 in amino acids: CASSPTGTFYGETQYF. CDR3 in DNA: TGTGCCAGCAGCCCTACCGGGACCTTCTATGGGGAGACCCAGTACTTC.